This T cell receptor (beta chain) comes out of a study of T cells in localized non-small cell lung cancer. Findings and caveats of the study: Turning up in adjacent lung were a median about 56 of the top 100 tumor clones. There was an association of higher blood T cell density with longer overall survival. Uninvolved adjacent lung showed the highest T cell clonality, exceeding tumor.

Only in-frame clones appear in the TCRdb table, and some are missing; sequencing was by immunoSEQ multiplex PCR. The data contain some 1,600 clones, around 20% of them singletons. Taken at least 2 cm from the tumor margin, the adjacent lung showed no atypia. The junction had 8 bases not matched to a gene; V was cut back by 1 base and J by 5 bases. From germline, CDR1 is SGHNT and CDR2 YENEEA. The CDR3 covers 16 residues. Sample share makes this clone medium-sized. Its antigen is unidentified. Sample: normal lung tissue next to the tumor, taken before any cancer treatment. The rearrangement links TRBV11-3 to TRBJ1-1, with 9 bases aligning to TRBD1. The TCR originated in a male donor older than 55 with stage III squamous cell lung carcinoma. The CDR3 region has the DNA TGTGCCAGCAGCTTAGGTACAGGGGGCGCGGCGACTGAAGCTTTCTTT. This codes for CASSLGTGGAATEAFF.